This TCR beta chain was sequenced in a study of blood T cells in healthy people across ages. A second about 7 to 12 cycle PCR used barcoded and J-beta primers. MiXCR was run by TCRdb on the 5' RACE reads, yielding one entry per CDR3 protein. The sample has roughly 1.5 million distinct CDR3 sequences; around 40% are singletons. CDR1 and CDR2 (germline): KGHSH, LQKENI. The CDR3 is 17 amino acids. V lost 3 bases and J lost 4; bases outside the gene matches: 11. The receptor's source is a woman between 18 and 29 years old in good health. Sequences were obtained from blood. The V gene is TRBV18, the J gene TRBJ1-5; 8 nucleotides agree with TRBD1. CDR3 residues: CASSPNAGTGLNQPQHF. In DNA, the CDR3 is TGTGCCAGCTCACCCAATGCCGGGACAGGTCTAAATCAGCCCCAGCATTTT.